Within the sample, the clone carrying this T cell receptor beta chain is medium-sized (0.01 to 0.1%). What it binds is unknown. The CDR3 end lies 3 residues beyond the end of the read and is filled in from the germline J gene. This entry belongs to a study of T cell clonality in common variable immunodeficiency. Patients had low serum IgG, IgA and/or IgM and specific antibody deficiency. Both groups were predominantly of Caucasian heritage. V gave up 0 bases and J gave up 3 bases; unmatched junction bases: 3. Germline V CDR1 and CDR2: SGHRS, YFSETQ. The CDR3 is 15 amino acids. Control and CVID samples contributed equal amounts of genomic DNA. TCRdb's table, derived via immunoSEQ multiplex PCR, lists solely in-frame clones and lacks some. This repertoire holds some 12,000 clones, and none appear only once. General study points: Fewer deletions and N-nucleotide insertions were reportedly seen in common variable immunodeficiency TCR beta sequences.

Sample: peripheral blood mononuclear cells. The TCR was taken from a human donor with common variable immunodeficiency. V is TRBV5-1 and J is TRBJ2-7; the match to TRBD1 covers 10 bases. The chain's CDR3 is CASSLDGTGDYEQYF. Incomplete CDR3 DNA: TGCGCCAGCAGCTTGGATGGGACAGGGGACTACGAG.